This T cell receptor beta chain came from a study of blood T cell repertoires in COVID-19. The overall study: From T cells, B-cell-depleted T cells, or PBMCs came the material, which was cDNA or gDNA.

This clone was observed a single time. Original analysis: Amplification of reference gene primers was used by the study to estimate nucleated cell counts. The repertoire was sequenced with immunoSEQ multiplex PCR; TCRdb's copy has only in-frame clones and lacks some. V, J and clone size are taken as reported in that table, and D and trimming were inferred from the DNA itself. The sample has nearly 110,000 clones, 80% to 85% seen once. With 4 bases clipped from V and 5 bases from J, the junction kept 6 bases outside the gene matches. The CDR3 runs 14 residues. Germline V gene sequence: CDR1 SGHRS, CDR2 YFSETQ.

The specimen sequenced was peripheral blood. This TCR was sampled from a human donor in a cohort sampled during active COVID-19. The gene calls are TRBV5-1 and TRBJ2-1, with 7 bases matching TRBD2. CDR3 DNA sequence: TGCGCCAGCAGCGAGGGTAGCGGGCACAATGAGCAGTTCTTC. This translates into CASSEGSGHNEQFF.